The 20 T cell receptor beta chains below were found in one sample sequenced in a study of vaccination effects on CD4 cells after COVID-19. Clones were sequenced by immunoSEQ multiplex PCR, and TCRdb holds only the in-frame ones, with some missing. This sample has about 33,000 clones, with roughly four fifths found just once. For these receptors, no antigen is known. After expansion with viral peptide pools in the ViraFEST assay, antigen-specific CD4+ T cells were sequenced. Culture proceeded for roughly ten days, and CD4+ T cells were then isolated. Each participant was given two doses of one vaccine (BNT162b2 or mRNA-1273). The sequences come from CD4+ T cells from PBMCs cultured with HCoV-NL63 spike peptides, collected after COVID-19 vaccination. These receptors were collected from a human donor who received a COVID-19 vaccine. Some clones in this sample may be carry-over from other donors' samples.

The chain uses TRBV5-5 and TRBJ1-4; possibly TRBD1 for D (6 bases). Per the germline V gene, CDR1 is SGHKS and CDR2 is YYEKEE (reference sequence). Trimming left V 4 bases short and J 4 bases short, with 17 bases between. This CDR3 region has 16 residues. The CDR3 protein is CASSPHPTGVNEKLFF. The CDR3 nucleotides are TGTGCCAGCAGCCCCCATCCGACAGGCGTTAATGAAAAACTGTTTTTT.

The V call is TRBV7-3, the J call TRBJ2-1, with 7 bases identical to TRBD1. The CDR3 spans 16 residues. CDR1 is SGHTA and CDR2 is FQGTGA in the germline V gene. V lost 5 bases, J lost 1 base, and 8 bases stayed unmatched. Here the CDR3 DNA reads TGTGCCAGCAGCCCACAAGGGACAGTATCCTACAATGAGCAGTTCTTC. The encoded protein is CASSPQGTVSYNEQFF.

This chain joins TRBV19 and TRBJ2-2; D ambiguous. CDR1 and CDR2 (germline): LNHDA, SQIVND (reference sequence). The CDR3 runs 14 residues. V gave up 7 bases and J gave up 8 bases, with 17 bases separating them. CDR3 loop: CASNSLLVRGELFF. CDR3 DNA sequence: TGTGCCAGTAACTCTCTACTGGTTAGGGGGGAGCTGTTTTTT.

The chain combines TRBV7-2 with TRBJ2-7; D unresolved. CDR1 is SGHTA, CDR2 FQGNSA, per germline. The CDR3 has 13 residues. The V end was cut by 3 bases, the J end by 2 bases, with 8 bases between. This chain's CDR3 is CASSLGSPYEQYV. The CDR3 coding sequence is TGTGCCAGCAGCTTGGGCAGCCCCTACGAGCAGTACGTC.

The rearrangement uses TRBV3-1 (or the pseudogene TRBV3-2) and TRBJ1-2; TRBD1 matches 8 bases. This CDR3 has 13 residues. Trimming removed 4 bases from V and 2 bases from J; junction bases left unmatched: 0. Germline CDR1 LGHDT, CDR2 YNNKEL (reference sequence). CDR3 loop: CASSRQGNYGYTF. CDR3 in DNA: TGTGCCAGCAGCCGACAGGGGAACTATGGCTACACCTTC.

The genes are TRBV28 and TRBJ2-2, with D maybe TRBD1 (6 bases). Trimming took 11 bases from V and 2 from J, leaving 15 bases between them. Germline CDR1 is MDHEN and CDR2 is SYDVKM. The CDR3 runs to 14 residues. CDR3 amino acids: CAGRGSLNTGELFF. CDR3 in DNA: TGTGCCGGTAGGGGGAGTCTCAACACCGGGGAGCTGTTTTTT.

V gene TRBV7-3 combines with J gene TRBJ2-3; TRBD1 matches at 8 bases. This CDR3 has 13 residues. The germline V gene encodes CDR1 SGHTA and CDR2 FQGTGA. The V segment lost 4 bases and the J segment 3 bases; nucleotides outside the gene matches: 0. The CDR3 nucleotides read TGTGCCAGCAGCTGGACAGGGACAGATACGCAGTATTTT. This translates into CASSWTGTDTQYF.

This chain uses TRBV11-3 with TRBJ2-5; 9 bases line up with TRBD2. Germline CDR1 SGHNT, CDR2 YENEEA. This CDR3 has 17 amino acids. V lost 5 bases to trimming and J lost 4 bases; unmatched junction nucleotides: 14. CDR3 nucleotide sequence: TGTGCCAGCAGCCCTGGGACTAGCCCCCTAGTAGGAGAGACCCAGTACTTC. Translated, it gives CASSPGTSPLVGETQYF.

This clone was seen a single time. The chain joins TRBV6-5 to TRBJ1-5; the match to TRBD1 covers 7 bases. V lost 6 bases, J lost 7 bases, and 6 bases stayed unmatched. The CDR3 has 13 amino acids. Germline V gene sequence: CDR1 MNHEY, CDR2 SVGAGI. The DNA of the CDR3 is TGTGCCAGCAGGGAGGGAGGGGGCCAGCCCCAGCATTTT. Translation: CASREGGGQPQHF.

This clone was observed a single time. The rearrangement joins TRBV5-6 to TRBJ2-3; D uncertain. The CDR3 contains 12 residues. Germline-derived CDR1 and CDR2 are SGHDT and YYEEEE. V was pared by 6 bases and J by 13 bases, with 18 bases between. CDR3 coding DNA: TGTGCCAGCAAGAATGTCGAAGGGATCGAGTATTTT. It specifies CASKNVEGIEYF. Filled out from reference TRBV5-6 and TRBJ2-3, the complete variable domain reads DAGVTQSPTHLIKTRGQQVTLRCSPKSGHDTVSWYQQALGQGPQFIFQYYEEEERQRGNFPDRFSGHQFPNYSSELNVNALLLGDSALYLCASKNVEGIEYFGPGTRLTVL.

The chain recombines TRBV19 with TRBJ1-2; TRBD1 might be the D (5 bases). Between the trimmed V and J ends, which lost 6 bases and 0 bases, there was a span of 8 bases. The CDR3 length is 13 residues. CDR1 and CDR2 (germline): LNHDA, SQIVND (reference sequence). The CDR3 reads CASRQVANYGYTF. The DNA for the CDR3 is TGTGCCAGTAGACAGGTTGCTAACTATGGCTACACCTTC.

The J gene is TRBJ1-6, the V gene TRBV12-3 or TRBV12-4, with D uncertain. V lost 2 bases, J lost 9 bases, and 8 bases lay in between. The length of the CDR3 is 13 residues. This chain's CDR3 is CASSLQSSSPLHF. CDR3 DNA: TGTGCCAGCAGTTTACAATCCTCTTCACCCCTCCACTTT.

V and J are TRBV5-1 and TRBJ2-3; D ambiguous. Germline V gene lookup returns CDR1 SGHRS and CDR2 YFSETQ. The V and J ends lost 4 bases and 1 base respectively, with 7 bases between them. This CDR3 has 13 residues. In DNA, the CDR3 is TGCGCCAGCAGCCCCCAAGGCACAGATACGCAGTATTTT. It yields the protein CASSPQGTDTQYF.

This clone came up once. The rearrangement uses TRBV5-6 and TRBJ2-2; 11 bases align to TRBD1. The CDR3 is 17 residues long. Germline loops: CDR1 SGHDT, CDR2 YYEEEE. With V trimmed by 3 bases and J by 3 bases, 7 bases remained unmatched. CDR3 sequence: CASSSLGQGAYTGELFF. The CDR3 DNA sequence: TGTGCCAGCAGCTCGCTCGGACAGGGGGCTTACACCGGGGAGCTGTTTTTT.

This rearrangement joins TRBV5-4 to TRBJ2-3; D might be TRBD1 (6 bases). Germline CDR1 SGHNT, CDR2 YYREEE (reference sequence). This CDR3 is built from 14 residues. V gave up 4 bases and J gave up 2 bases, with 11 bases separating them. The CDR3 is CASSRRQATDTQYF. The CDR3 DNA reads TGTGCCAGCAGCCGAAGACAGGCCACAGATACGCAGTATTTT.

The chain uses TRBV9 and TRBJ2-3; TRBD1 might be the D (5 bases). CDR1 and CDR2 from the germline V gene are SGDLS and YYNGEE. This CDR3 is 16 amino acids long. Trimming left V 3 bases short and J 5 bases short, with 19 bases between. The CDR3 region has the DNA TGTGCCAGCAGCGCTCAACAGGCCCTGCTTGGAGATACGCAGTATTTT. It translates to CASSAQQALLGDTQYF.

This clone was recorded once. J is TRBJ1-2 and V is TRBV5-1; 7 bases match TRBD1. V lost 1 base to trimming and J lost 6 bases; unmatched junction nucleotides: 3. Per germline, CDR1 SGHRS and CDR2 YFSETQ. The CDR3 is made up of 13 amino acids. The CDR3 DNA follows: TGCGCCAGCAGCTTGCAGGGACAGCATGGCTACACCTTC. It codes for CASSLQGQHGYTF.

As DNA, the CDR3 is TGTGCCAGCAGTCCTCCCGGAATCTACGAGCAGTACGTC. It translates to CASSPPGIYEQYV. The chain joins TRBV28 to TRBJ2-7; D gene ambiguous. The V and J ends lost 5 bases and 3 bases respectively, with 11 bases between them. The CDR3 length is 13 residues. Germline V gives CDR1 MDHEN, CDR2 SYDVKM.

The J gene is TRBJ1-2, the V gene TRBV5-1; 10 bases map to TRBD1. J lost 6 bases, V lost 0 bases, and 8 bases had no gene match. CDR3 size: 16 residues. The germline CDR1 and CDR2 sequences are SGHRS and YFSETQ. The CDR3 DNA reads TGCGCCAGCAGCTTGGGATCGGGACAGGGGTACGATGGCTACACCTTC. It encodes CASSLGSGQGYDGYTF.

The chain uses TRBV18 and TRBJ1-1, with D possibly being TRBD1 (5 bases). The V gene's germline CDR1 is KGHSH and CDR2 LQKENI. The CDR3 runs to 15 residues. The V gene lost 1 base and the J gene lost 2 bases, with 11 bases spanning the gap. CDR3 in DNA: TGTGCCAGCTCACCACGCGTAGGGGATAACACTGAAGCTTTCTTT. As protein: CASSPRVGDNTEAFF.